The source of this T cell receptor beta chain is a study of OX40 agonist ivuxolimab in advanced cancers. Regarding this clone: Its matching antigen is unknown.

The study, taken as a whole, reports: Circulating CD4+ and CD8+ T cells showed clonal expansion by week 6 at 0.1 to 3.0 mg/kg.

Patients with a history of autoimmune disease or on systemic immunosuppression were excluded. The V end was cut by 5 bases, the J end by 7 bases, with 17 bases between. The CDR3 has 15 amino acids. Germline CDR1 reads SGHVS; CDR2 reads FNYEAQ. The table came from immunoSEQ multiplex PCR; TCRdb's copy has only in-frame clones and leaves some out. The profile shows about 40,000 clones, 92% of them singletons. This sample comprised CD4+ or CD8+ T cells sorted from blood, obtained in a trial of the OX40 agonist ivuxolimab. The genes are TRBV7-6 and TRBJ1-4; the D gene is possibly TRBD1 (5 bases). This TCR derives from an adult with an advanced solid tumor such as melanoma, head and neck, liver or kidney cancer. The CDR3 loop is CASSVEAGLGEKLFF. In DNA, the CDR3 is TGTGCCAGCAGCGTAGAGGCAGGGTTAGGTGAAAAACTGTTTTTT. Looking up the rest from reference TRBV7-6 and TRBJ1-4 gives the full variable domain: GAGVSQSPRYKVTKRGQDVALRCDPISGHVSLYWYRQALGQGPEFLTYFNYEAQQDKSGLPNDRFSAERPEGSISTLTIQRTEQRDSAMYRCASSVEAGLGEKLFFGSGTQLSVL.